This T cell receptor beta chain originates from a study of a mutant IDH1 vaccine in newly diagnosed glioma. General observations from the study: Among patients, 93.3% showed immune responses induced by the vaccine.

The time point here: week 47, end of study. Each vaccine dose was 300 ug of mutant IDH1 20-mer peptide, with topical imiquimod. Germline lookup yields CDR1 KGHSH and CDR2 LQKENI. The CDR3 is 12 residues long. The V segment lost 8 bases and the J segment 6 bases; nucleotides outside the gene matches: 5. About this clone itself: No antigen is known for it.

The table came from immunoSEQ multiplex PCR; TCRdb's copy has only in-frame clones and leaves some out. This repertoire shows some 50,000 clones, roughly two thirds found once; its top ten account for 4% to 6%. The chain carries TRBV18 and TRBJ2-7; 9 bases agree with TRBD2. This receptor was taken from a middle-aged man with glioma. Some clones in this sample may be carry-over from other donors' samples. Sequencing used peripheral blood mononuclear cells (PBMCs), obtained from a glioma patient whose treatment included an IDH1 peptide vaccine. The CDR3 nucleotides are TGTGCCAGCACGTCAGCGGGGGGCGAGCAGTACTTC. It codes for CASTSAGGEQYF.